Listed here are 7 T cell receptor beta chains from one sample, sequenced in a study of control samples from healthy donors and cancer patients. Sequenced by immunoSEQ multiplex PCR; TCRdb stores in-frame clones only, minus some. The sample has about 190,000 clones; 90% to 95% are singletons. The material sequenced was blood. The receptors were sampled from a man aged 18-30 years in good health.

This sequence joins TRBV28 and TRBJ2-1; 8 bases match TRBD2. Germline V CDR1 and CDR2: MDHEN, SYDVKM. The J segment lost 6 bases and the V segment lost 2 bases, leaving 6 bases of the junction unmatched. The CDR3 totals 15 residues. The CDR3: CASSLAGGAPNEQFF. Written as DNA, the CDR3 is TGTGCCAGCAGTTTAGCGGGGGGCGCCCCCAATGAGCAGTTCTTC.

The rearrangement uses TRBV9 and TRBJ1-1; D may be TRBD1 (5 bases). Germline V gives CDR1 SGDLS, CDR2 YYNGEE. Trimming removed 0 bases at V and 3 bases at J, with 6 bases between. The CDR3 contains 13 residues. CDR3 DNA: TGTGCCAGCAGCGTAGAGGGGCACACTGAAGCTTTCTTT. Translating gives CASSVEGHTEAFF.

The chain recombines TRBV29-1 with TRBJ2-7; a weak D match, TRBD2 (7 bases). Trimming shortened V by 3 bases and J by 6 bases, and 24 bases separated the two germline ends. The CDR3 sequence is 16 residues long. Germline CDR1 SQVTM, CDR2 ANQGSEA. CDR3 protein: CSVEGFGGQKSREQYF. The CDR3 DNA follows: TGCAGCGTTGAGGGGTTCGGGGGGCAGAAATCTCGCGAGCAGTACTTC.

The chain links TRBV19 to TRBJ1-5; D gene uncertain. CDR3 length: 15 residues. Per germline, CDR1 LNHDA and CDR2 SQIVND (reference sequence). V was clipped by 7 bases and J by 2 bases, with 15 bases between them. The CDR3 DNA is TGTGCCAGTAAATCACTGTCGTCGGGCAATCAGCCCCAGCATTTT. Its translation: CASKSLSSGNQPQHF.

The gene calls are TRBV7-3 and TRBJ1-1; D is unresolved. The CDR3 length is 13 residues. Germline CDR1 reads SGHTA; CDR2 reads FQGTGA. V was shortened by 5 bases and J by 1 base, with 8 bases between the two germline ends. Here the CDR3 DNA reads TGTGCCAGCAGCGAGGACGGGAACACTGAAGCTTTCTTT. It codes for CASSEDGNTEAFF.

The chain couples TRBV9 to TRBJ1-1, with D unclear. This CDR3 has 13 residues. V lost 0 bases and J 4 bases, leaving 7 bases between the germline ends. Germline-derived CDR1 and CDR2 are SGDLS and YYNGEE. DNA for the CDR3: TGTGCCAGCAGCGTAGAGGGTCCCACTGAAGCTTTCTTT. It codes for CASSVEGPTEAFF.

V is TRBV18 and J is TRBJ2-3, with 10 nucleotides matching TRBD2. After removal of 1 base from V and 3 bases from J, the junction contained 4 bases not matched to a gene. The CDR3 spans 16 residues. Looked up from germline, CDR1 is KGHSH and CDR2 is LQKENI. CDR3 DNA: TGTGCCAGCTCACCACAGGCTAGCGGGGGTACAGATACGCAGTATTTT. Its translation is CASSPQASGGTDTQYF.